The clone carrying this T cell receptor beta chain was counted only a few times. Its matching antigen is unknown. Roughly 10 milliliters of peripheral blood were drawn from each donor. From germline, CDR1 is SNHLY and CDR2 FYNNEI. The CDR3 contains 14 residues. This record comes from a study of blood T cells in healthy people across ages. Whole-study results and caveats: While age rose, TCR beta diversity per million T cells dropped in a roughly linear way.

It was with a sample-barcoded 5' primer and a J-beta primer mix that a second PCR of roughly 7 to 12 cycles was run. TCRdb re-derived calls from the 5' RACE reads in MiXCR, one entry per CDR3 protein. The repertoire holds 700,000 to 900,000 distinct CDR3 sequences, with around 24% as singletons. These records were also assigned to another study, of T cells of mothers and their children. That source adds: Extraction yielded RNA that went, in full, into cDNA synthesis at around 1.6 ug per 15 ul.

The sequencing sample was made of blood. The source is a boy aged 5-17 years in good health. The chain joins TRBV2 to TRBJ2-5, with 9 bases that match TRBD2. The closer fit of TRBJ2-1 to the DNA end suggests the J call may be wrong. CDR3 region: CASSELAGGNEQFF. The CDR3 bases are TGTGCCAGCAGTGAACTGGCGGGGGGGAATGAGCAGTTCTTC.